This is a list of T cell receptor beta chains from one sample in a study of T cells in Graves' hyperthyroidism and ophthalmopathy. In TCRdb, the multiplex PCR reads were re-called with MiXCR into one record per CDR3 protein. The table lists approximately 430,000 distinct CDR3 sequences, about 14% of them singletons, with approximately 13% in the top ten. The sequenced material came from blood. These receptor sequences come from a man younger than 35 with Graves' ophthalmopathy. Each CDR3 is given with its conserved first and last residue. Each record gives: CDR3 protein, CDR3 DNA, J gene, V gene, D gene, clone size. The D gene is left open where the match is weak. Size is stated for part of the rows, as once, few or many counts, or as a class when the clone is expanded.

cdr3_aa: CASSLWASGKETQYF
cdr3_nt: TGTGCCAGCAGTTTATGGGCTAGCGGAAAAGAGACCCAGTACTTC
j_call: TRBJ2-5
v_call: TRBV12-3/TRBV12-4
d_call: TRBD2
clone_size: NA

cdr3_aa: CSAHLDSNQPQHF
cdr3_nt: TGCAGTGCTCATCTAGACAGCAATCAGCCCCAGCATTTT
j_call: TRBJ1-5
v_call: TRBV20-1
d_call: NA
clone_size: many

cdr3_aa: CSAPGTGYTGELFF
cdr3_nt: TGCAGTGCCCCCGGGACAGGGTATACCGGGGAGCTGTTTTTT
j_call: TRBJ2-2
v_call: TRBV20-1
d_call: TRBD1
clone_size: many

cdr3_aa: CASSLIGTRIRGGELFF
cdr3_nt: TGTGCCAGCAGTTTAATAGGGACACGGATTCGGGGCGGGGAGCTGTTTTTT
j_call: TRBJ2-2
v_call: TRBV27
d_call: NA
clone_size: few

cdr3_aa: CAISESGQTGGYTF
cdr3_nt: TGTGCCATCAGTGAGTCTGGACAGACTGGTGGCTACACCTTC
j_call: TRBJ1-2
v_call: TRBV10-3
d_call: NA
clone_size: NA

cdr3_aa: CASSFEGASYEQYF
cdr3_nt: TGTGCCAGCAGTTTTGAGGGGGCGTCTTACGAGCAGTACTTC
j_call: TRBJ2-7
v_call: TRBV12-3/TRBV12-4
d_call: TRBD1
clone_size: many

cdr3_aa: CASSLETTSIYNEQFF
cdr3_nt: TGTGCCAGCAGCCTCGAGACTACCTCAATCTACAATGAGCAGTTCTTC
j_call: TRBJ2-1
v_call: TRBV7-9
d_call: NA
clone_size: many

cdr3_aa: CASSPLAGGDTGELFF
cdr3_nt: TGCGCCAGCAGTCCGCTAGCGGGAGGGGACACCGGGGAGCTGTTTTTT
j_call: TRBJ2-2
v_call: TRBV5-1
d_call: TRBD2
clone_size: many

cdr3_aa: CASSIPPNTEAFF
cdr3_nt: TGTGCCAGTAGCATACCCCCGAACACTGAAGCTTTCTTT
j_call: TRBJ1-1
v_call: TRBV19
d_call: NA
clone_size: few

cdr3_aa: CASSQRTSGTQYF
cdr3_nt: TGTGCCAGCAGCCAACGGACCAGCGGGACCCAGTACTTC
j_call: TRBJ2-5
v_call: TRBV3-1
d_call: NA
clone_size: many

cdr3_aa: CASREGQGIANYGYTF
cdr3_nt: TGTGCCAGCAGGGAGGGACAGGGAATCGCTAACTATGGCTACACCTTC
j_call: TRBJ1-2
v_call: TRBV12-3/TRBV12-4
d_call: TRBD1
clone_size: many

cdr3_aa: CASSQALGGTGVGYYAEQYF
cdr3_nt: TGCGCCAGCAGCCAAGCCCTCGGGGGGACAGGTGTTGGGTACTACGCGGAGCAGTACTTC
j_call: TRBJ2-7
v_call: TRBV4-1
d_call: NA
clone_size: NA

cdr3_aa: CASSQEYGTGDGYTF
cdr3_nt: TGTGCCAGCAGCCAAGAATACGGGACAGGGGATGGCTACACCTTC
j_call: TRBJ1-2
v_call: TRBV3-1
d_call: TRBD1
clone_size: NA

cdr3_aa: CASSRREPNEKLFF
cdr3_nt: TGTGCCAGCTCACGCAGGGAACCTAATGAAAAACTGTTTTTT
j_call: TRBJ1-4
v_call: TRBV12-3/TRBV12-4
d_call: NA
clone_size: many

cdr3_aa: CAVSGQTRNEQFF
cdr3_nt: TGTGCCGTCTCAGGGCAAACCAGGAATGAGCAGTTCTTC
j_call: TRBJ2-1
v_call: TRBV24-1
d_call: NA
clone_size: many

cdr3_aa: CASRKAGAYNEQFF
cdr3_nt: TGTGCCAGCAGGAAAGCGGGAGCCTACAATGAGCAGTTCTTC
j_call: TRBJ2-1
v_call: TRBV14
d_call: TRBD2
clone_size: many

cdr3_aa: CASSYGSNQPQHF
cdr3_nt: TGTGCCAGCAGTTACGGTAGCAATCAGCCCCAGCATTTT
j_call: TRBJ1-5
v_call: TRBV6-5
d_call: NA
clone_size: many

cdr3_aa: CSVELAGGPRGEQFF
cdr3_nt: TGCAGCGTTGAGTTAGCGGGAGGACCGAGGGGTGAGCAGTTCTTC
j_call: TRBJ2-1
v_call: TRBV29-1
d_call: TRBD2
clone_size: many

cdr3_aa: CASSPRDKAYEQYF
cdr3_nt: TGCGCCAGCAGCCCCCGGGACAAAGCCTACGAGCAGTACTTC
j_call: TRBJ2-7
v_call: TRBV5-1
d_call: NA
clone_size: many

cdr3_aa: CASGGGPMNTEAFF
cdr3_nt: TGTGCCAGCGGGGGAGGACCCATGAACACTGAAGCTTTCTTT
j_call: TRBJ1-1
v_call: TRBV9
d_call: NA
clone_size: NA

cdr3_aa: CSASSGPMVVYEQYF
cdr3_nt: TGCAGTGCCTCCTCCGGGCCCATGGTAGTTTACGAGCAGTACTTC
j_call: TRBJ2-7
v_call: TRBV20-1
d_call: NA
clone_size: many

cdr3_aa: CASSFMEGGGTEAFF
cdr3_nt: TGTGCCAGCAGCTTCATGGAAGGGGGCGGCACTGAAGCTTTCTTT
j_call: TRBJ1-1
v_call: TRBV7-2
d_call: TRBD1
clone_size: many

cdr3_aa: CASSSLGLARGEQFF
cdr3_nt: TGTGCCAGCAGTTCACTTGGGCTGGCTCGGGGGGAGCAGTTCTTC
j_call: TRBJ2-1
v_call: TRBV12-3/TRBV12-4
d_call: NA
clone_size: many

cdr3_aa: CSARRLAGGQNEQFF
cdr3_nt: TGCAGTGCTAGACGACTAGCGGGAGGGCAGAATGAGCAGTTCTTC
j_call: TRBJ2-1
v_call: TRBV20-1
d_call: TRBD2
clone_size: many

cdr3_aa: CATSDPGQWGEKLFF
cdr3_nt: TGTGCCACCAGTGATCCCGGACAATGGGGAGAAAAACTGTTTTTT
j_call: TRBJ1-4
v_call: TRBV24-1
d_call: NA
clone_size: NA

cdr3_aa: CASSYSYQPQHF
cdr3_nt: TGTGCCAGCAGTTACTCTTATCAGCCCCAGCATTTT
j_call: TRBJ1-5
v_call: TRBV6-2/TRBV6-3
d_call: NA
clone_size: many

cdr3_aa: CASSQRAGYYGYTF
cdr3_nt: TGTGCCAGCAGCCAGCGCGCAGGGTACTATGGCTACACCTTC
j_call: TRBJ1-2
v_call: TRBV3-1
d_call: NA
clone_size: many

cdr3_aa: CASSLGRQGETQYF
cdr3_nt: TGTGCCAGCAGTTTGGGTCGACAGGGAGAGACCCAGTACTTC
j_call: TRBJ2-5
v_call: TRBV12-3/TRBV12-4
d_call: TRBD1
clone_size: many

cdr3_aa: CASSIAWGRYSNQPQHF
cdr3_nt: TGTGCCAGTAGTATAGCTTGGGGTCGGTATAGCAATCAGCCCCAGCATTTT
j_call: TRBJ1-5
v_call: TRBV19
d_call: NA
clone_size: few

cdr3_aa: CASSYGSTLIIRGTQYF
cdr3_nt: TGTGCCAGCAGCTATGGATCGACCCTGATAATCCGAGGGACCCAGTACTTC
j_call: TRBJ2-5
v_call: TRBV7-9
d_call: NA
clone_size: many

cdr3_aa: CASSKRGGGNYNEQFF
cdr3_nt: TGTGCCAGCAGTAAAAGGGGGGGGGGCAACTACAATGAGCAGTTCTTC
j_call: TRBJ2-1
v_call: TRBV28
d_call: NA
clone_size: many

cdr3_aa: CSATDLESSYNSPLHF
cdr3_nt: TGCAGTGCTACGGATCTGGAGAGCTCCTATAATTCACCCCTCCACTTT
j_call: TRBJ1-6
v_call: TRBV20-1
d_call: NA
clone_size: NA

cdr3_aa: CASSLGTSSGNTIYF
cdr3_nt: TGTGCCAGCAGCTTAGGGACAAGCTCTGGAAACACCATATATTTT
j_call: TRBJ1-3
v_call: TRBV11-2
d_call: NA
clone_size: many

cdr3_aa: CSARDFGGAPYEQYF
cdr3_nt: TGCAGTGCTAGAGATTTTGGGGGGGCGCCCTACGAGCAGTACTTC
j_call: TRBJ2-7
v_call: TRBV20-1
d_call: NA
clone_size: many

cdr3_aa: CASSYGTARTDTQYF
cdr3_nt: TGTGCCAGCAGTTACGGCACGGCCCGCACAGATACGCAGTATTTT
j_call: TRBJ2-3
v_call: TRBV6-2/TRBV6-3
d_call: NA
clone_size: many

cdr3_aa: CAWSRDRPRGYTF
cdr3_nt: TGTGCCTGGAGTAGGGACAGGCCTCGGGGCTACACCTTC
j_call: TRBJ1-2
v_call: TRBV30
d_call: TRBD1
clone_size: many

cdr3_aa: CASSPPSGGQETQYF
cdr3_nt: TGTGCCAGCAGCCCTCCTAGCGGGGGCCAAGAGACCCAGTACTTC
j_call: TRBJ2-5
v_call: TRBV3-1
d_call: TRBD2
clone_size: NA

cdr3_aa: CSSRPPTNEKLFF
cdr3_nt: TGCAGTAGCCGACCCCCAACTAATGAAAAACTGTTTTTT
j_call: TRBJ1-4
v_call: TRBV20-1
d_call: NA
clone_size: many

cdr3_aa: CASSLLAASYNEQFF
cdr3_nt: TGTGCCAGCAGCTTACTAGCGGCCTCCTACAATGAGCAGTTCTTC
j_call: TRBJ2-1
v_call: TRBV11-2
d_call: TRBD2
clone_size: many

cdr3_aa: CASSLTGRALEKLFF
cdr3_nt: TGTGCCAGCAGCTTAACCGGCAGGGCCCTTGAAAAACTGTTTTTT
j_call: TRBJ1-4
v_call: TRBV11-2
d_call: NA
clone_size: many

cdr3_aa: CSAPPPGTANEKLFF
cdr3_nt: TGCAGTGCCCCCCCACCGGGGACAGCGAATGAAAAACTGTTTTTT
j_call: TRBJ1-4
v_call: TRBV20-1
d_call: TRBD1
clone_size: many

cdr3_aa: CASSQASRLAGTDTQYF
cdr3_nt: TGTGCCAGCAGCCAAGCTTCACGACTAGCGGGCACAGATACGCAGTATTTT
j_call: TRBJ2-3
v_call: TRBV4-2
d_call: TRBD2
clone_size: NA

cdr3_aa: CASSLNVRDFIQYF
cdr3_nt: TGTGCCAGCAGCCTTAATGTAAGAGATTTTATCCAGTACTTC
j_call: TRBJ2-5
v_call: TRBV7-9
d_call: NA
clone_size: NA

cdr3_aa: CASSLGESSYNEQFF
cdr3_nt: TGCGCCAGCAGCTTGGGGGAGAGCTCCTACAATGAGCAGTTCTTC
j_call: TRBJ2-1
v_call: TRBV5-1
d_call: NA
clone_size: many

cdr3_aa: CASSPPGQITEAFF
cdr3_nt: TGCGCCAGCAGCCCGCCGGGACAGATCACTGAAGCTTTCTTT
j_call: TRBJ1-1
v_call: TRBV4-1
d_call: TRBD1
clone_size: NA

cdr3_aa: CASSDRQGAGYNSPLHF
cdr3_nt: TGTGCCAGCAGTGACAGGCAGGGAGCGGGCTATAATTCACCCCTCCACTTT
j_call: TRBJ1-6
v_call: TRBV25-1
d_call: NA
clone_size: few

cdr3_aa: CASSQDRAGLQETQYF
cdr3_nt: TGTGCCAGCAGCCAAGATCGAGCGGGCCTCCAAGAGACCCAGTACTTC
j_call: TRBJ2-5
v_call: TRBV3-1
d_call: NA
clone_size: NA

cdr3_aa: CASTDSGRASYEQYF
cdr3_nt: TGTGCCAGTACCGATAGCGGGAGGGCCTCTTACGAGCAGTACTTC
j_call: TRBJ2-7
v_call: TRBV19
d_call: TRBD2
clone_size: few

cdr3_aa: CASSARGPGGSGEQYF
cdr3_nt: TGTGCCAGCAGCGCGCGGGGACCAGGCGGTTCAGGAGAGCAGTACTTC
j_call: TRBJ2-7
v_call: TRBV9
d_call: NA
clone_size: few

cdr3_aa: CASTSGTGNYGYTF
cdr3_nt: TGTGCCAGCACCTCTGGGACAGGGAACTATGGCTACACCTTC
j_call: TRBJ1-2
v_call: TRBV9
d_call: TRBD1
clone_size: NA

cdr3_aa: CASSYPASADTQYF
cdr3_nt: TGTGCCAGCAGTTACCCCGCCAGTGCAGATACGCAGTATTTT
j_call: TRBJ2-3
v_call: TRBV6-5
d_call: NA
clone_size: NA

cdr3_aa: CASSVLGRNTGELFF
cdr3_nt: TGTGCCAGCAGTGTCCTAGGGAGGAACACCGGGGAGCTGTTTTTT
j_call: TRBJ2-2
v_call: TRBV27
d_call: NA
clone_size: many

cdr3_aa: CASSQGQGANQGETQYF
cdr3_nt: TGTGCCAGCAGCCAAGGACAGGGGGCGAATCAAGGGGAGACCCAGTACTTC
j_call: TRBJ2-5
v_call: TRBV4-2
d_call: TRBD1
clone_size: few

cdr3_aa: CASSPNRFGVSFYEQYF
cdr3_nt: TGTGCCAGCAGCCCCAACCGTTTCGGGGTGTCATTCTACGAGCAGTACTTC
j_call: TRBJ2-7
v_call: TRBV7-9
d_call: NA
clone_size: NA

cdr3_aa: CASSPSGRGNEQFF
cdr3_nt: TGCGCCAGCAGTCCTAGCGGGAGAGGGAATGAGCAGTTCTTC
j_call: TRBJ2-1
v_call: TRBV10-2
d_call: TRBD2
clone_size: few

cdr3_aa: CASSLGEGGSSGNTIYF
cdr3_nt: TGTGCCAGCAGCCTGGGGGAGGGAGGCTCCTCTGGAAACACCATATATTTT
j_call: TRBJ1-3
v_call: TRBV3-1
d_call: NA
clone_size: many

cdr3_aa: CASSSPPPGQGGYGYTF
cdr3_nt: TGTGCCAGCAGCTCCCCCCCCCCGGGACAGGGCGGGTATGGCTACACCTTC
j_call: TRBJ1-2
v_call: TRBV3-1
d_call: TRBD1
clone_size: NA

cdr3_aa: CASSSKTGTALTNYGYTF
cdr3_nt: TGTGCCAGCAGCTCCAAGACCGGGACGGCTTTAACTAACTATGGCTACACCTTC
j_call: TRBJ1-2
v_call: TRBV7-8
d_call: NA
clone_size: many

cdr3_aa: CASRSHSRTDTQYF
cdr3_nt: TGTGCCAGCAGGAGCCATAGTCGCACAGATACGCAGTATTTT
j_call: TRBJ2-3
v_call: TRBV27
d_call: NA
clone_size: many